This T cell receptor beta chain derives from a study of blood T cells in healthy people across ages (dated by TCRdb to about 2015). As for the study more broadly: In model experiments, template switching captured about one uniquely barcoded TCR beta cDNA molecule for every two T cells. To avoid experimental bias, donors of different ages were spread randomly across the sequencing lanes. To track age-related changes in TCR beta repertoire diversity, the study relied on deep sequencing normalized with unique cDNA molecular identifiers. For two donors (one aged 18 to 29 and one aged 80 or older), the study analyzed two additional independent replicas of 1 million unique cDNA reads from the same blood draw. The donors were divided into four age groups: young (average around 15 years), middle-aged (roughly 40), aged (approximately 62) and long-lived (approximately 74).

The receptor library was made with 5' RACE. TCRdb records Illumina HiSeq 2500 as the sequencer. A second roughly 6 to 12 cycle PCR used a sample-barcoded 5' primer and a J-beta primer mix. A template-switch 5' adaptor carrying 12 random nucleotides introduced a unique molecular identifier onto each TCR beta cDNA molecule. At least 2.5 million CDR3-containing paired-end reads were obtained from each sample. First-strand cDNA synthesis was performed from all RNA using the Mint cDNA synthesis kit, with priming by a TRBC-specific oligonucleotide. After uracil-DNA glycosylase treatment, a first 18-cycle PCR used universal primers M1SS and BC2_uni_R on all cDNA. From the authors' description of their analysis: For normalization, 1 million high-quality reads were randomly selected from each sample, with every read carrying a distinct molecular identifier. Instead of being binned into consensus sequences, reads with shared molecular identifiers were discarded. MiTCR, with a Q25 quality threshold and the strictest error-elimination algorithm, was used for CDR3 identification, clonotype clustering and error correction. Lower-bound total TCR beta diversity was estimated with a nonparametric unseen species model using Euler transformation. The public sequencing data were trimmed at Q25 with fastp and processed into clonotypes with MiXCR by TCRdb, which kept only in-frame beta chains. CDR3 protein duplicates are merged, each entry listing the most common genes and DNA. TCRdb, not the authors, supplied the V and J calls. The sample contains under 2,000,000 distinct CDR3 sequences, 49% of them found a single time. Approximately 2.1% of the sample rests with the top ten.

Donors were about 36 systemically healthy Caucasian individuals from Russia aged 6 to 90 years. Around 9.9 milliliters of peripheral blood were collected from each donor into EDTA-treated Vacutainer tubes. Ficoll-Paque density-gradient centrifugation was used to isolate PBMCs, with at least 6.5 million per sample. Trizol reagent was used to extract total RNA from the PBMCs, yielding at least 5 micrograms per sample. For every donor, an aliquot of PBMCs went through flow cytometry to measure the percentages of naive CD45RAhigh/CD27high T cells. General conclusions and limits of the study: Bulk unsorted PBMC profiling prevented conclusive comparison of naive and antigen-experienced compartments. Observed TCR beta diversity per million T cells fell roughly linearly with age, and a significant reduction was already apparent by age around 40. The long-lived group showed more naive CD4+ T cells, fewer expanded clones and increased TCR diversity than the aged group, suggesting age selection. Estimates of total diversity from one million sequenced T cells were regarded as lower bounds and underestimates. Because donor CMV infection status was unknown, age-related changes in expanded clonotypes were potentially confounded. Observed TCR beta diversity correlated strongly with the percentage of naive T cells measured by flow cytometry.

In the case of this clonotype: Its binding antigen is unknown. The sample holds no much larger clone one base away, and base qualities are not on file.

Sequenced: blood. The receptor comes from a middle-aged woman in good health.

The CDR3 in this case is CASSQDFSGVSYGYTF. The sequenced DNA: TGCGCCAGCAGCCAAGATTTTAGCGGCGTGAGCTATGGCTACACCTTC. Recombination connected TRBV4-3 to TRBJ1-2, with an unclear D gene assignment. CDR1 is given as LGHNA and CDR2 as YSLEER, both from the germline V gene. The cysteine opens and the phenylalanine closes a CDR3 of 16 amino acids. CDR3 DNA is the only sequence kept; it has 48 bases, read in frame from the first base. A distance of 15 bases separates the germline ends of V and J, which lose 0 bases and 4 bases respectively.